The 2 T cell receptor beta chains presented below share a single source sample, sequenced in a study of early T cells in non-severe SARS-CoV-2 infection. TCRdb called the 5' RACE reads again in MiXCR, with one record for every CDR3 protein. Of fewer than 85,000 distinct CDR3 sequences in the sample, 11% are singletons; the top ten hold about 12%. The source material was whole blood, sampled at baseline. The source is an adult who was a healthcare worker with PCR-confirmed SARS-CoV-2 infection or an uninfected control (not recorded which).

This clonotype has just a few counts. The V and J genes are TRBV6-1 and TRBJ2-7; the D call may be TRBD1 or TRBD2 (5 bases each). The CDR3 contains 15 residues. CDR1 is MNHNS and CDR2 is SASEGT in the germline V gene. Trimming removed 1 base at V and 2 bases at J, with 12 bases between. This chain's CDR3 is CASSEVAGTPYEQYF. Written as DNA, the CDR3 is TGTGCCAGCAGTGAAGTGGCAGGGACCCCCTACGAGCAGTACTTC.

This clonotype came up many times. V is TRBV29-1 and J is TRBJ1-1; 7 nucleotides match TRBD1. The V and J ends lost 4 bases and 1 base, in that order; junction bases with no gene match: 0. The germline V gene has CDR1 SQVTM and CDR2 ANQGSEA. The CDR3 extends over 12 amino acids. CDR3 nucleotide sequence: TGCAGCGTTGGACAGGGGAACACTGAAGCTTTCTTT. Translated: CSVGQGNTEAFF.